This T cell receptor beta chain was profiled in a study of Graves' ophthalmopathy and Graves' hyperthyroidism. Regarding the study as a whole: Blood shared most expanded thyroid clonotypes above 0.001 frequency. Using a 13-signature model, the authors split ophthalmopathy from stable hyperthyroidism, with under 90% sensitivity and approximately 80% specificity.

Germline CDR1 is SGHDN and CDR2 is FVKESK. The CDR3 length is 14 residues. Trimming pared 4 bases from V and 4 bases from J, leaving 13 bases between. Amplification of the TCR beta CDR3 regions used RNA transcripts (as template). HTBI-primed RT-PCR formed the first round, and a multiplex PCR formed the second. One entry per CDR3 protein, called by TCRdb with MiXCR from the multiplex PCR reads. Of about 370,000 distinct CDR3 sequences in the sample, about a sixth were seen once. Certain patients, namely those with other autoimmune diseases, uncontrolled infections, pregnancy or lactation, were excluded. This clonotype came up many times. Its antigen is currently unknown.

Sequenced sample: peripheral blood. The V and J genes are TRBV14 and TRBJ1-2; D ambiguous. The TCR was taken from a woman aged 18-29 years with Graves' ophthalmopathy. CDR3 sequence reads: CASSRTAPGYGYTF. The CDR3 DNA is TGTGCCAGCAGCCGGACTGCCCCAGGCTATGGCTACACCTTC.